This record covers a single TCR beta chain. The donors were all Caucasian adults (living in Nashville, Tennessee). The sample belongs to a study of shared clonotypes between healthy human individuals. Profiled with immunoSEQ multiplex PCR; TCRdb holds only in-frame clones, not every one. Here the sample spans 490,000 or so clones, about three quarters being singletons. The CDR3 is 15 amino acids. V was cut by 0 bases and J by 4 bases, with 12 bases left in between. Germline values: CDR1 LGHNA, CDR2 YSLEER. This sequence was found in a woman between 40 and 55 years old in good health. Some clones in this sample may be carry-over from other donors' samples. The chain employs TRBV4-3 and TRBJ2-5, with D perhaps matching TRBD1 or TRBD2 (5 bases each). Sample: PBMCs. DNA for the CDR3: TGCGCCAGCAGCCAAGATCCAGGGACGGGAGAGACCCAGTACTTC. This translates into CASSQDPGTGETQYF.